The rows below give T cell receptor beta chains drawn from one sample of a study of T-cell reconstitution after alpha-beta-depleted transplantation in children. TCRdb fed the PCR reads into MiXCR, producing one record per CDR3 protein. The sample lists some 840,000 distinct CDR3 sequences, 15% to 20% occurring once. Sample: PBMCs, mostly from graft donor cells, taken 360 days after TCRalphabeta/CD19-depleted stem cell transplant. The source of these receptors is a male patient aged 10 to 17 who had a stem cell transplant for acute lymphoblastic leukemia, so the T cells may come from the graft donor. The CDR3 runs from the conserved cysteine through the conserved F or W. Each record gives: D gene, clone size, J gene, V gene, CDR3 protein, CDR3 DNA. A D gene is named only where the DNA matches it firmly. Rows give clone size only sometimes, using once, few, many, or a class for an expanded clone.

- - TRBJ2-2 TRBV7-6 CASSLFSGTLPTGELFF TGTGCCAGCAGCTTATTTAGTGGTACCCTTCCGACCGGGGAGCTGTTTTTT
- few TRBJ1-5 TRBV7-9 CASSPPWGNQPQHF TGTGCCAGCAGTCCGCCCTGGGGCAATCAGCCCCAGCATTTT
- few TRBJ2-1 TRBV7-2 CASSYYTNEQFF TGTGCCAGCAGCTATTACACGAATGAGCAGTTCTTC
- - TRBJ2-7 TRBV13 CASSLLNRGGYEQYF TGTGCCAGCAGCTTATTGAACAGGGGAGGGTACGAGCAGTACTTC
- - TRBJ2-7 TRBV10-3 CAISVQGFDEQYF TGTGCCATCAGTGTGCAGGGATTCGACGAGCAGTACTTC
- - TRBJ1-1 TRBV5-1 CASSSQTGKGTEAFF TGCGCCAGCAGCTCACAAACAGGGAAGGGGACTGAAGCTTTCTTT
TRBD2 few TRBJ2-5 TRBV4-1 CASSQVTSGRAQETQYF TGCGCCAGCAGCCAGGTGACTAGCGGGAGGGCACAAGAGACCCAGTACTTC
TRBD1 - TRBJ2-1 TRBV7-2 CASSLTGTGQYNEQFF TGTGCCAGCAGCTTAACCGGGACAGGCCAATACAATGAGCAGTTCTTC
TRBD1 - TRBJ2-7 TRBV5-1 CASSVDRVYEQYF TGCGCCAGCAGCGTGGACAGGGTGTACGAGCAGTACTTC
TRBD2 - TRBJ2-6 TRBV4-1 CASSQVGGRGSGANVLTF TGCGCCAGCAGCCAAGTGGGGGGGAGAGGCTCTGGGGCCAACGTCCTGACTTTC
TRBD1 many TRBJ2-7 TRBV12-3/TRBV12-4 CASSSGTVVYEQYF TGTGCCAGCAGTTCCGGGACAGTAGTCTACGAGCAGTACTTC
- - TRBJ1-1 TRBV12-3/TRBV12-4 CASSSGLEYTEAFF TGTGCCAGCAGTTCAGGGCTTGAGTACACTGAAGCTTTCTTT
TRBD2 - TRBJ2-2 TRBV10-2 CASSEFTSVRELFF TGCGCCAGCAGTGAGTTCACTAGCGTCAGGGAGCTGTTTTTT
- few TRBJ2-3 TRBV12-3/TRBV12-4 CASIGEASTDTQYF TGTGCCAGCATCGGCGAGGCTAGCACAGATACGCAGTATTTT
- - TRBJ2-7 TRBV5-1 CASSFSLIGGSRRYEQYF TGCGCCAGCAGCTTTTCATTGATAGGGGGAAGCCGTAGGTACGAGCAGTACTTC
TRBD2 few TRBJ2-7 TRBV29-1 CSVETISGRAYEQYF TGCAGCGTTGAAACCATTAGCGGGAGGGCCTACGAGCAGTACTTC
- - TRBJ1-1 TRBV5-1 CASSGIGSTEAFF TGCGCCAGCAGCGGAATAGGTTCGACTGAAGCTTTCTTT
- - TRBJ2-7 TRBV7-9 CASSPFRESYEQYF TGTGCCAGCAGCCCATTTCGGGAATCCTACGAGCAGTACTTC
- few TRBJ2-4 TRBV9 CASSDLADIQYF TGTGCCAGCAGTGATTTAGCGGACATTCAGTACTTC
TRBD1 - TRBJ1-2 TRBV12-3/TRBV12-4 CASRIPGQRGYTF TGTGCCAGCAGAATTCCGGGACAGAGAGGCTACACCTTC
- few TRBJ2-3 TRBV27 CASSLSVSGPLSTDTQYF TGTGCCAGCAGTTTATCGGTGAGCGGGCCCCTGAGCACAGATACGCAGTATTTT
- many TRBJ2-5 TRBV6-1 CASRRGRDLYQETQYF TGTGCCAGCAGACGCGGGCGGGATTTGTACCAAGAGACCCAGTACTTC
- - TRBJ2-1 TRBV7-9 CASSYRDFNYNEQFF TGTGCCAGCAGCTACCGGGACTTCAACTACAATGAGCAGTTCTTC